This TCR beta chain was found in a study of blood T cell repertoires in COVID-19. Study information: Some COVID-19 samples were acute and others convalescent; all came from the United States, Italy and Spain. T cells, B-cell-depleted T cells, or PBMCs provided the cDNA or gDNA that served as material.

About this clone itself: Within the sample, other DNA sequences also encode this same CDR3.

The CDR3 is made up of 16 amino acids. Per germline, CDR1 MDHEN and CDR2 SYDVKM. Trimming at V came to 3 bases and at J to 1 base, leaving 5 bases not matched to a gene. Using immunoSEQ multiplex PCR, the repertoire was profiled, and TCRdb retains in-frame clones only, with some absent. This sample has about 190,000 clones, with roughly 73% found just once. The chain employs TRBV28 and TRBJ2-1, with 8 positions matching TRBD1. The TCR was taken from a woman of 80 years or more with active or convalescent COVID-19. Sequencing was performed on peripheral blood. The DNA of the CDR3 is TGTGCCAGCAGTTTGTCTACAGGGGGATCCTACAATGAGCAGTTCTTC. Translated: CASSLSTGGSYNEQFF.